One and the same sample provided the 2 T cell receptor beta chains below, sequenced in a study of prognosis after radiotherapy for stage I lung cancer. Amplification of the TCR beta CDR3 (from genomic DNA) was done by two-round multiplex PCR. Primers were specific to each TRBV and TRBJ gene in first-round PCR. TCRdb used MiXCR to reprocess the multiplex PCR reads, holding one entry per CDR3 protein. The sample includes roughly 30,000 distinct CDR3 sequences, 48% seen only once; the top ten take about 15%. This specimen consisted of PBMCs, obtained before or after stereotactic body radiation therapy (not recorded which). These receptors all come from a donor over 45 with non-small cell lung cancer.

This clonotype was observed many times. V usage is TRBV3-1 and J usage is TRBJ1-4; TRBD1 might be the D (5 bases). Trimming left V 1 base short and J 7 bases short, with 13 bases between. CDR1 and CDR2 from the germline V gene are LGHDT and YNNKEL (reference sequence). CDR3 length equals 15 residues. The CDR3 DNA is TGTGCCAGCAGCCAAGCTGGGACGAGGGGTGAAAAACTGTTTTTT. Residues: CASSQAGTRGEKLFF.

This clonotype was seen many times. The chain has TRBV9 and TRBJ1-1, with D unclear. Per the germline V gene, CDR1 is SGDLS and CDR2 is YYNGEE. The V end was cut by 2 bases, the J end by 0 bases, with 8 bases between. This CDR3 is 14 amino acids long. The CDR3: CASSVTGMNTEAFF. CDR3 DNA: TGTGCCAGCAGCGTCACGGGGATGAACACTGAAGCTTTCTTT.